Included here is one T cell receptor beta chain sequence, with context. As handled by the study authors: Amplification with reference gene primers provided the estimates of nucleated cell counts. Data came from immunoSEQ multiplex PCR; TCRdb stores just in-frame clones and leaves some out. The DNA was the basis for D and trimming; V, J and clone size are from that table. This sample yields some 300,000 clones, of which approximately 86% are seen a single time; over 1% belongs to the top ten. This entry is derived from a study of blood T cell repertoires in COVID-19. As for the study in general: Sites in the United States, Italy and Spain provided acute and convalescent COVID-19 samples.

The CDR3 is 14 residues long. Per germline, CDR1 LNHDA and CDR2 SQIVND (reference sequence). V was clipped by 3 bases and J by 9 bases; unmatched bases: 6. This clonotype originated in a man between 65 and 85 years old with acute or convalescent COVID-19. Sequencing was performed on peripheral blood. The chain is built from TRBV19 and TRBJ2-1; 9 bases map to TRBD1. Written as DNA, the CDR3 is TGTGCCAGTAGTATCGGGACAGGGTTAACTGAGCAGTTCTTC. It yields the protein CASSIGTGLTEQFF.